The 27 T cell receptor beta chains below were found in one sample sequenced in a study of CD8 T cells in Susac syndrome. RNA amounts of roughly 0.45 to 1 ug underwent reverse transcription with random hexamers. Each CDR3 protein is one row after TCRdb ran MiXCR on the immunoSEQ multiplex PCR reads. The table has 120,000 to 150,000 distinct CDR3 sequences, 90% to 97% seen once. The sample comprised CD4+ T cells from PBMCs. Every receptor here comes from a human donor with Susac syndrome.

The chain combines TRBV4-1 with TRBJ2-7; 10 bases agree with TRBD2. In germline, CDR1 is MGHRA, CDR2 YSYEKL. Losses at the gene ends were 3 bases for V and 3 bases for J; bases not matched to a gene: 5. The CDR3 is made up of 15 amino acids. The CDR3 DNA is TGCGCCAGCAGCCACCAGCGGGGGGGCCTCTACGAGCAGTACTTC. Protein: CASSHQRGGLYEQYF.

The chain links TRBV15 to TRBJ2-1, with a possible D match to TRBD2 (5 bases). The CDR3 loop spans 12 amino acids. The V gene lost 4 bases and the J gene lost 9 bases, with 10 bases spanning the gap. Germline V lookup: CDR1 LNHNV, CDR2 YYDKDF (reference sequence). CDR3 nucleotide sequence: TGTGCCACCAGCATTGAGGGAAGTGAGCAGTTCTTC. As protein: CATSIEGSEQFF.

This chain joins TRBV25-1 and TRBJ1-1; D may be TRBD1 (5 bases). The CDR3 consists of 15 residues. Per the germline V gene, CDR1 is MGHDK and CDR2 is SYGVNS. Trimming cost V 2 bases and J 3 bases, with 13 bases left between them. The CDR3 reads CASSEQGRAYTEAFF. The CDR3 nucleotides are TGTGCCAGCAGTGAACAGGGCAGGGCCTACACTGAAGCTTTCTTT.

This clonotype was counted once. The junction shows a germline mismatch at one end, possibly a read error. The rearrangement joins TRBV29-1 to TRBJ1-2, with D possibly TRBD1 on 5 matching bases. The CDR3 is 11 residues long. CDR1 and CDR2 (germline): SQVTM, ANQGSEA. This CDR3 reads CSVESLGAMRF. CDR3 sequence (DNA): TGCAGCGTTGAATCCCTCGGGGCAATGCGCTTC.

The CDR3 reads CASTLRGDRGPGANVLTF. Written as DNA, the CDR3 is TGTGCCAGCACCCTCCGTGGGGACAGGGGGCCTGGGGCCAACGTCCTGACTTTC. The genes are TRBV3-1 and TRBJ2-6; 12 bases align to TRBD1. Germline V lookup: CDR1 LGHDT, CDR2 YNNKEL (reference sequence). Trimming took 7 bases from V and 2 from J; bases not matched to a gene: 9. This CDR3 is built from 18 residues.

The CDR3 sequence: CASSPRADYGYTF. CDR3 coding DNA: TGTGCCAGCTCACCACGGGCAGACTATGGCTACACCTTC. The genes are TRBV18 and TRBJ1-2; D ambiguous. The CDR3 contains 13 residues. V lost 1 base to trimming and J lost 3 bases, with 6 bases between them. Germline assignment: CDR1 KGHSH and CDR2 LQKENI. Drawing the rest from reference TRBV18 and TRBJ1-2, the complete variable domain is NAGVMQNPRHLVRRRGQEARLRCSPMKGHSHVYWYRQLPEEGLKFMVYLQKENIIDESGMPKERFSAEFPKEGPSILRIQQVVRGDSAAYFCASSPRADYGYTFGSGTRLTVV.

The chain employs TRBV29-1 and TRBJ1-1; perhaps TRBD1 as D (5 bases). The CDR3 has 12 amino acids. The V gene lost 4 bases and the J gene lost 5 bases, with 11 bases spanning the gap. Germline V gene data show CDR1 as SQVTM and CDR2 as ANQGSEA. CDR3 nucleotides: TGCAGCGTTGGGCAGGGCAGGACTGAAGCTTTCTTT. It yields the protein CSVGQGRTEAFF.

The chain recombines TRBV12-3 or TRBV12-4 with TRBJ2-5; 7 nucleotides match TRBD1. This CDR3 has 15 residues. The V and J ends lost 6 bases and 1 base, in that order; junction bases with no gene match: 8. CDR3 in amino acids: CASSPAGTAQETQYF. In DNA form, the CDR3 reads TGTGCCAGCAGCCCAGCCGGGACAGCCCAAGAGACCCAGTACTTC.

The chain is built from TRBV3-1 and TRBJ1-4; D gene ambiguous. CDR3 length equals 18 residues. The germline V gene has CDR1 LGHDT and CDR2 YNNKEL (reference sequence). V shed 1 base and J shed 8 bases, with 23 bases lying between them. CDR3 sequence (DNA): TGTGCCAGCAGCCAAGTAGGAAGTCTTGAGGGCTTCGGCGAAAAACTGTTTTTT. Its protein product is CASSQVGSLEGFGEKLFF.

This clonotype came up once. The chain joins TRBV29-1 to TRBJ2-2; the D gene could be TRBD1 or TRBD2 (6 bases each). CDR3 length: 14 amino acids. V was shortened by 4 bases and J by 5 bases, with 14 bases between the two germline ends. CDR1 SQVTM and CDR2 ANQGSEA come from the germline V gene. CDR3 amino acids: CSVAEGGRTGELFF. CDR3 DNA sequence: TGCAGCGTTGCTGAGGGGGGTAGGACCGGGGAGCTGTTTTTT.

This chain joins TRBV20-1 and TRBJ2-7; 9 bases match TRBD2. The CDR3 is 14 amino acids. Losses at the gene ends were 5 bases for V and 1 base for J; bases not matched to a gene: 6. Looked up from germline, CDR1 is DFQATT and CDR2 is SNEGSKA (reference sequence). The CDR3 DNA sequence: TGCAGTGCTGAGTTTAGCGGGAGATCCTACGAGCAGTACTTC. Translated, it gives CSAEFSGRSYEQYF.

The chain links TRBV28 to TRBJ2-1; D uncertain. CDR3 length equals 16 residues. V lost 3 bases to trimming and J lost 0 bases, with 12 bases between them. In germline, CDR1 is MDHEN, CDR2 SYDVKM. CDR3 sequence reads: CASSLVSLVSYNEQFF. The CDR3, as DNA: TGTGCCAGCAGTTTGGTTTCGCTAGTCTCCTACAATGAGCAGTTCTTC.

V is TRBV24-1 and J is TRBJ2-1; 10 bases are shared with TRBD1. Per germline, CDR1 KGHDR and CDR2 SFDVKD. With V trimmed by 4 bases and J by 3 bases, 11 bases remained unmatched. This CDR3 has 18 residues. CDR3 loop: CATSDPHTGTGVYNEQFF. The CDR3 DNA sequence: TGTGCCACCAGTGACCCTCACACCGGGACAGGGGTCTACAATGAGCAGTTCTTC.

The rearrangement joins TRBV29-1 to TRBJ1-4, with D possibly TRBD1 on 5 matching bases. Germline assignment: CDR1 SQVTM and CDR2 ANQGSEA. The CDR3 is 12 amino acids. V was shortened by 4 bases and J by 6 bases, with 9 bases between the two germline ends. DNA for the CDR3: TGCAGCGTTGGGGGCTTTGATGAAAAACTGTTTTTT. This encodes CSVGGFDEKLFF.

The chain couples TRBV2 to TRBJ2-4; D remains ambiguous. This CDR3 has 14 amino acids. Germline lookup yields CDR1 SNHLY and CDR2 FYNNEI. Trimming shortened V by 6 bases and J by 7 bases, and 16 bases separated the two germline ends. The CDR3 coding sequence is TGTGCCAGCAGCCCCGCCCGGGTTCGGAACATTCAGTACTTC. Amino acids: CASSPARVRNIQYF.

CDR3 protein: CSASAGLRVRNEQFF. DNA for the CDR3: TGCAGCGCTTCCGCGGGGTTGAGGGTCCGGAATGAGCAGTTCTTC. The V and J genes are TRBV29-1 and TRBJ2-1; D perhaps matches TRBD2 (6 bases). This CDR3 contains 15 residues. The germline V gene has CDR1 SQVTM and CDR2 ANQGSEA. V was pared by 7 bases and J by 7 bases, with 23 bases between.

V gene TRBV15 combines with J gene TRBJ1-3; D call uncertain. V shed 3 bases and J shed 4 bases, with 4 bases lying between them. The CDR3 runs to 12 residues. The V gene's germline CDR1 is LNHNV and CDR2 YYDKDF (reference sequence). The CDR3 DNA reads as TGTGCCACCAGCAGGCAGGGAAACACCATATATTTT. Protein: CATSRQGNTIYF.

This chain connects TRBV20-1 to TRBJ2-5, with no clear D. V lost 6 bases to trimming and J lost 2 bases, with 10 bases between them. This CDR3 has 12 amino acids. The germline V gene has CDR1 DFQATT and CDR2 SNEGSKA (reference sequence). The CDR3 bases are TGCAGTGCGATGGGGTCACAAGAGACCCAGTACTTC. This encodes CSAMGSQETQYF.

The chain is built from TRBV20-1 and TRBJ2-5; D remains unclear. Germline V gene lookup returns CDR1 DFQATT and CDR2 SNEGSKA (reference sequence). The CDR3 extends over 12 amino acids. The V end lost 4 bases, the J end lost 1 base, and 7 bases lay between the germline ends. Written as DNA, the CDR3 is TGCAGTGCTAACGCCCCCCAAGAGACCCAGTACTTC. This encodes CSANAPQETQYF.

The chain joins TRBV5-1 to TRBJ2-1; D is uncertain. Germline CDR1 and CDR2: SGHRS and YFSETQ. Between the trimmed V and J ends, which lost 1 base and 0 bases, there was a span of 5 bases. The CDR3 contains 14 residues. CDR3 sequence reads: CASSLQSSYNEQFF. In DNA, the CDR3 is TGCGCCAGCAGCTTGCAGAGCTCCTACAATGAGCAGTTCTTC.

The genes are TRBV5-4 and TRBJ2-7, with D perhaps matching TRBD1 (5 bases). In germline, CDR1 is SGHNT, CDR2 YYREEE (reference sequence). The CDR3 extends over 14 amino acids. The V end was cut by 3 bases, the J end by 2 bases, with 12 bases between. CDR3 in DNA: TGTGCCAGCAGCTCTTCGACAGCCCCCTACGAGCAGTACTTC. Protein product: CASSSSTAPYEQYF.

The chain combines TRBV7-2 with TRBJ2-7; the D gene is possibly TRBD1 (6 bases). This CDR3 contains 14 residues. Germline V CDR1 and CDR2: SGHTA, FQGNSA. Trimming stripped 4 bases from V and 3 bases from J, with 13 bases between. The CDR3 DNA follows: TGTGCCAGCAGCTCACCAGGGGCTCACTACGAGCAGTACTTC. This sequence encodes CASSSPGAHYEQYF.

The CDR3: CASSPGTSGSTQYF. CDR3 nucleotides: TGTGCCAGCAGCCCCGGGACTAGTGGCAGTACGCAGTATTTT. The genes are TRBV14 and TRBJ2-3; 8 nucleotides line up with TRBD2. This CDR3 region has 14 residues. J lost 8 bases, V lost 4 bases, and 8 bases had no gene match. Germline V gene data show CDR1 as SGHDN and CDR2 as FVKESK.

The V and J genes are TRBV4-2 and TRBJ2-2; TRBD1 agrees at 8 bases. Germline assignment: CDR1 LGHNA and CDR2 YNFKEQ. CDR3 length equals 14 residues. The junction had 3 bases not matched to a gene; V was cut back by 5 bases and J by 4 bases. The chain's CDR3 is CASSNDRGTGELFF. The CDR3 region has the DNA TGTGCCAGCAGCAACGACAGGGGCACCGGGGAGCTGTTTTTT.

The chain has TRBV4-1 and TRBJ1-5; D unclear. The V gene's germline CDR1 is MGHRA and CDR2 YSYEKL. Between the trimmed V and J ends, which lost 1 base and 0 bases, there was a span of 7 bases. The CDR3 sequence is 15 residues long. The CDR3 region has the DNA TGCGCCAGCAGCCAAGGAGATTATAGCAATCAGCCCCAGCATTTT. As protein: CASSQGDYSNQPQHF.

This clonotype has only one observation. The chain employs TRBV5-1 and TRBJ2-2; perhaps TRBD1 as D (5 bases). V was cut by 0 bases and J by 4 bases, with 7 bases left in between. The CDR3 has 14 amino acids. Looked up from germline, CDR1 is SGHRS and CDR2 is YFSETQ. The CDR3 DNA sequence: TGCGCCAGCAGCTTGGTTGGGGCCACCGGGGAGCTGTTTTTT. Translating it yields CASSLVGATGELFF.

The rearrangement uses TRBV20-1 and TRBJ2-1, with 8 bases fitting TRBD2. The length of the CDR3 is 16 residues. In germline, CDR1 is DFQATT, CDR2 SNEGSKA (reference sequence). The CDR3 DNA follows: TGCAGCGCATACAGGGCCGCCAGCGGGAGTATTAATGAGCAGTTCTTC. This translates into CSAYRAASGSINEQFF.